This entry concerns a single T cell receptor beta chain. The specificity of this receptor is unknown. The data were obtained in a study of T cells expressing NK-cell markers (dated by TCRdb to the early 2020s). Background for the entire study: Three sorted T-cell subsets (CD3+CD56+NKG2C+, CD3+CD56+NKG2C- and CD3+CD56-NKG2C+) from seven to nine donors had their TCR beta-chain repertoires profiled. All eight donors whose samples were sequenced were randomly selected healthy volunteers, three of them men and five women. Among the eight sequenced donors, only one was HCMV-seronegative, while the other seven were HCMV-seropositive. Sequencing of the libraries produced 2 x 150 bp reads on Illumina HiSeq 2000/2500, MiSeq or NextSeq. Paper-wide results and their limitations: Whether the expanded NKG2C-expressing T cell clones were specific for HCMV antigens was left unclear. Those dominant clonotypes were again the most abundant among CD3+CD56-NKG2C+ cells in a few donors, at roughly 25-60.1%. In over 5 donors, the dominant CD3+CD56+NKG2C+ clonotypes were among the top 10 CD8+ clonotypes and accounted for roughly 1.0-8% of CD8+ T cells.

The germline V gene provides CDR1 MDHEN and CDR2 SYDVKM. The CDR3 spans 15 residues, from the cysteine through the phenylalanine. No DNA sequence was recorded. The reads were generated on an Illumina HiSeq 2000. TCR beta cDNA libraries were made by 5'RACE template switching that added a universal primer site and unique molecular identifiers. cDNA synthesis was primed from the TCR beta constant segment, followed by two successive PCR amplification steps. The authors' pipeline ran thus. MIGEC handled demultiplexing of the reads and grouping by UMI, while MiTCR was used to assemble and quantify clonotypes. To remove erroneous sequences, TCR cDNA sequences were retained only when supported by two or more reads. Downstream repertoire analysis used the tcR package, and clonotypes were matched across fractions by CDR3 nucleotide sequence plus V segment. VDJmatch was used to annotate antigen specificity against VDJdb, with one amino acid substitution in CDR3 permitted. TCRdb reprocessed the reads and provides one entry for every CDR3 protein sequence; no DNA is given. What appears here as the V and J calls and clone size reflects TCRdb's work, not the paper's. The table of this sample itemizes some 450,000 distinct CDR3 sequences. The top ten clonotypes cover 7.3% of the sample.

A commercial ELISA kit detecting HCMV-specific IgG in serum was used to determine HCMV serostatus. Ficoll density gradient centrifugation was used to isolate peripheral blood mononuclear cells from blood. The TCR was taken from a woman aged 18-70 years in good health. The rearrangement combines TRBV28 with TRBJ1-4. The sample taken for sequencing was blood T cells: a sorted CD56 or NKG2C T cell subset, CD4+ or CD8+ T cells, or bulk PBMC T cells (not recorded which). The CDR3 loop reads CASSFRRATNEKLFF.